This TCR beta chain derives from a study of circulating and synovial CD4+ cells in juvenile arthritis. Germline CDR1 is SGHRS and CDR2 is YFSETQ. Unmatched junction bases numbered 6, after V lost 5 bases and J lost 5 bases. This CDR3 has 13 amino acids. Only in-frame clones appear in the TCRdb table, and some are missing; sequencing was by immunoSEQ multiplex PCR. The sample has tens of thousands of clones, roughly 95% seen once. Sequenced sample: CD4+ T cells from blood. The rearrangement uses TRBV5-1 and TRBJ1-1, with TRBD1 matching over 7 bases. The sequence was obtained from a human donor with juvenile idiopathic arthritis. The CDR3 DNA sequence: TGCGCCAGCAGTTCACGACAGGGTACTGAAGCTTTCTTT. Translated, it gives CASSSRQGTEAFF. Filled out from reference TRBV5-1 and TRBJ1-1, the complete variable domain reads KAGVTQTPRYLIKTRGQQVTLSCSPISGHRSVSWYQQTPGQGLQFLFEYFSETQRNKGNFPGRFSGRQFSNSRSEMNVSTLELGDSALYLCASSSRQGTEAFFGQGTRLTVV.